The 22 T cell receptor beta chains listed next were all sequenced from one sample in a study of T cell repertoires in cytomegalovirus infection. TCRdb re-analysed the reads in MiXCR, keeping a single row per CDR3 protein. The sample contains 830,000 or so distinct CDR3 sequences, around a third of which appear only once. These receptors have no identified antigens. The sequences come from cultured CD8+ T cells from PBMCs, collected from culture after CMV antigen stimulation. Source of these receptors: a human donor in good health (CMV status not recorded). Some clones in this sample may be carry-over from other donors' samples.

About this clonotype: A much larger clone lies a single base off, so this may be a read error. V usage is TRBV12-3 or TRBV12-4 and J usage is TRBJ2-3, with D possibly matching TRBD1 (6 bases). Trimming removed 6 bases at V and 4 bases at J, with 20 bases between. This CDR3 is 16 amino acids long. CDR3 coding DNA: TGTGCCAGCAGCCTACAACGGAACAGGGTGTCAGATACGCAGTATTTT. The encoded protein is CASSLQRNRVSDTQYF.

The V call is TRBV7-9, the J call TRBJ2-7; D is undetermined. This CDR3 has 14 residues. Germline CDR1 and CDR2: SEHNR and FQNEAQ (reference sequence). Trimming stripped 3 bases from V and 0 bases from J, with 9 bases between. CDR3 coding DNA: TGTGCCAGCAGCTTTCCTGGTGACTCCTACGAGCAGTACTTC. Its translation is CASSFPGDSYEQYF.

This clonotype was detected a few times. V usage is TRBV20-1 and J usage is TRBJ2-7; the match to TRBD2 covers 7 bases. V trimming: 1 base; J trimming: 3 bases; junction bases outside the gene matches: 6. CDR1 and CDR2 from the germline V gene are DFQATT and SNEGSKA (reference sequence). The CDR3 contains 14 residues. The CDR3 region is CSARGLADNYEQYF. In DNA form, the CDR3 reads TGCAGTGCTAGAGGTCTAGCGGACAACTACGAGCAGTACTTC.

In this sample, this clonotype turned up once. The chain recombines TRBV3-1 with TRBJ1-2; unclear D gene. The germline V and J ends were trimmed by 1 base and 0 bases, with 6 bases remaining between them. From germline, CDR1 is LGHDT and CDR2 YNNKEL (reference sequence). This CDR3 is 14 amino acids long. Written as DNA, the CDR3 is TGTGCCAGCAGCCAAGCGACAACTAACTATGGCTACACCTTC. Its protein is CASSQATTNYGYTF. Full variable domain (missing parts from reference TRBV3-1 and TRBJ1-2): DTAVSQTPKYLVTQMGNDKSIKCEQNLGHDTMYWYKQDSKKFLKIMFSYNNKELIINETVPNRFSPKSPDKAHLNLHINSLELGDSAVYFCASSQATTNYGYTFGSGTRLTVV.

In its sample, this clonotype was seen a few times. CDR3 DNA sequence: TGTGCCAGCAGTGAAGCTGTGGCGGCCTACGAGCAGTACGTC. Its protein product is CASSEAVAAYEQYV. This chain links TRBV6-1 with TRBJ2-7; D gene ambiguous. The CDR3 runs to 14 residues. The V and J ends lost 0 bases and 2 bases respectively, with 8 bases between them. Germline V gene data show CDR1 as MNHNS and CDR2 as SASEGT.

This clonotype has only a few counts. The chain combines TRBV28 with TRBJ1-1; no firm D call. Germline values: CDR1 MDHEN, CDR2 SYDVKM. CDR3 length: 15 residues. V lost 5 bases to trimming and J lost 0 bases, with 13 bases between them. The CDR3 sequence is CASSLDSLMNTEAFF. In nucleotides, the CDR3 is TGTGCCAGCAGTCTGGACTCCCTCATGAACACTGAAGCTTTCTTT.

This clonotype has a count of ten or more. The V and J genes are TRBV7-2 and TRBJ1-2; D gene unclear. Trimming left V 4 bases short and J 7 bases short, with 16 bases between. Germline CDR1 reads SGHTA; CDR2 reads FQGNSA. CDR3 length equals 14 residues. The CDR3 sequence is CASSWPGPRPGYTF. In DNA, the CDR3 is TGTGCCAGCAGCTGGCCGGGCCCCCGCCCTGGCTACACCTTC.

This clonotype was recorded only once. It may be a read error: a sequence one base away is much more abundant. The chain employs TRBV20-1 and TRBJ2-3; 8 bases match TRBD2. The CDR3 is 14 amino acids. Germline CDR1 is DFQATT and CDR2 is SNEGSKA (reference sequence). The CDR3 loop is CGAFGGAGSDTQYF. The DNA of the CDR3 is TGCGGTGCTTTCGGGGGGGCCGGTTCAGATACGCAGTATTTT.

This chain links TRBV10-2 with TRBJ2-5; perhaps TRBD2 as D (5 bases). This CDR3 comprises 15 residues. CDR1 is WSHSY, CDR2 SAAADI, per germline. Trimming removed 0 bases at V and 5 bases at J, with 13 bases between. CDR3 DNA sequence: TGCGCCAGCAGTGAGTCTAGTGGGAGTAGGGAGACCCAGTACTTC. It codes for CASSESSGSRETQYF.

This clonotype was detected a few times. V and J are TRBV2 and TRBJ1-2, with TRBD1 matching 10 bases. Germline V CDR1 and CDR2: SNHLY, FYNNEI. J lost 8 bases, V lost 9 bases, and 12 bases had no gene match. CDR3 length: 14 amino acids. CDR3 DNA: TGTGCCAGTTCGGAGACAGGGGGCGAGGGGGGCTACACCTTC. Amino acid sequence: CASSETGGEGGYTF.

This clonotype was observed a handful of times. This chain joins TRBV12-5 and TRBJ2-1, with 9 bases lining up with TRBD2. The CDR3 spans 17 residues. CDR1 LGHNT and CDR2 FRNRAP come from the germline V gene. V was clipped by 2 bases and J by 3 bases; unmatched bases: 8. In DNA, the CDR3 is TGTGCTAGTGGTTTGACGGCTAGCGGGGTCATCTACAATGAGCAGTTCTTC. Translating it yields CASGLTASGVIYNEQFF.

This clonotype was seen a few times. This CDR3 is CASSQERYTGELFF. Written as DNA, the CDR3 is TGCGCCAGCAGCCAAGAAAGATACACCGGGGAGCTGTTTTTT. V usage is TRBV4-1 and J usage is TRBJ2-2, with no clear D. The CDR3 consists of 14 residues. The V gene lost 0 bases and the J gene lost 3 bases, with 5 bases spanning the gap. Germline loops: CDR1 MGHRA, CDR2 YSYEKL.

The sample holds a few counts of this clonotype. This chain uses TRBV10-3 with TRBJ1-1, with D uncertain. Trimming removed 4 bases at V and 0 bases at J, with 6 bases between. This CDR3 contains 13 residues. The germline gives CDR1 ENHRY, CDR2 SYGVKD. The CDR3 nucleotides read TGTGCCATCAGTGGCAGGTTGAACACTGAAGCTTTCTTT. It codes for CAISGRLNTEAFF.

V is TRBV10-3 and J is TRBJ2-1; D may correspond to TRBD1 or TRBD2 (5 bases each). This CDR3 is 15 amino acids long. The V end lost 0 bases, the J end lost 8 bases, and 14 bases lay between the germline ends. Germline V CDR1 and CDR2: ENHRY, SYGVKD. The CDR3 nucleotides are TGTGCCATCAGTGAGTCGGGACGGGGTGTTTATGAGCAGTTCTTC. Translation: CAISESGRGVYEQFF.

V gene TRBV24-1 combines with J gene TRBJ2-1; D not certain. Germline V gives CDR1 KGHDR, CDR2 SFDVKD. CDR3 length: 17 amino acids. Trimming left V 4 bases short and J 0 bases short, with 15 bases between. CDR3 DNA sequence: TGTGCCACCAGTGACTCAAAAGGCAAACTCTCCTACAATGAGCAGTTCTTC. This codes for CATSDSKGKLSYNEQFF.

V is TRBV14 and J is TRBJ1-1, with TRBD1 matching over 7 bases. V lost 4 bases and J lost 3; bases outside the gene matches: 8. CDR3 length equals 15 residues. Germline values: CDR1 SGHDN, CDR2 FVKESK. The CDR3 sequence: CASSPQGGSDTEAFF. In DNA, the CDR3 is TGTGCCAGCAGCCCCCAGGGGGGCTCCGACACTGAAGCTTTCTTT.

The CDR3 DNA is TGTGCCAGCAGTTACTCCGCAGGGTACACCGGGGAGCTGTTTTTT. Its translation is CASSYSAGYTGELFF. This chain links TRBV6-5 with TRBJ2-2, with D possibly being TRBD1 (5 bases). The CDR3 consists of 15 residues. V lost 0 bases and J 3 bases, leaving 8 bases between the germline ends. In germline, CDR1 is MNHEY, CDR2 SVGAGI.

This chain uses TRBV10-1 with TRBJ2-1; 9 positions agree with TRBD2. The germline V gene has CDR1 WNHNN and CDR2 SYGVQD (reference sequence). This CDR3 region has 13 residues. The V gene end was trimmed by 4 bases and the J gene end by 6 bases; junction bases not matched to a gene: 1. The CDR3 nucleotides are TGCGCCAGCAGTGTAGCGGGGGCCAATGAGCAGTTCTTC. It yields the protein CASSVAGANEQFF.

The chain has TRBV6-1 and TRBJ2-1; tentative D call: TRBD2 (5 bases). The CDR3 covers 17 residues. Trimming pared 2 bases from V and 8 bases from J, leaving 22 bases between. Germline CDR1 reads MNHNS; CDR2 reads SASEGT. In DNA form, the CDR3 reads TGTGCCAGCAGTGAAAGAAGAGGGAATTCCCCCTGGGATGAGCAGTTCTTC. The encoded protein is CASSERRGNSPWDEQFF.

A few counts support this clonotype. The chain carries TRBV7-2 and TRBJ2-3; D is perhaps TRBD1 (6 bases). Deletions cut 5 bases from V and 6 bases from J, with 12 bases between. Looked up from germline, CDR1 is SGHTA and CDR2 is FQGNSA. CDR3 length: 13 amino acids. CDR3 amino acids: CASSMWTVDTQYF. CDR3 nucleotides: TGTGCCAGCAGCATGTGGACAGTCGATACGCAGTATTTT.

This clonotype was picked up a small number of times. CDR3 loop: CASSLATGIRGELFF. The DNA for the CDR3 is TGTGCCAGCAGCTTAGCAACAGGGATTCGCGGGGAGCTGTTTTTT. The chain combines TRBV7-9 with TRBJ2-2; a weak D match, TRBD1 (6 bases). CDR1 is SEHNR and CDR2 is FQNEAQ in the germline V gene (reference sequence). V was pared by 0 bases and J by 7 bases, with 12 bases between. CDR3 size: 15 residues.

The chain carries TRBV10-3 and TRBJ1-3; TRBD1 might be the D (5 bases). Trimming stripped 6 bases from V and 4 bases from J, with 13 bases between. The CDR3 sequence is 14 residues long. From germline, CDR1 is ENHRY and CDR2 SYGVKD. CDR3 loop: CAIRSMDNGNTIYF. CDR3 nucleotide sequence: TGTGCCATCAGATCTATGGACAACGGAAACACCATATATTTT.